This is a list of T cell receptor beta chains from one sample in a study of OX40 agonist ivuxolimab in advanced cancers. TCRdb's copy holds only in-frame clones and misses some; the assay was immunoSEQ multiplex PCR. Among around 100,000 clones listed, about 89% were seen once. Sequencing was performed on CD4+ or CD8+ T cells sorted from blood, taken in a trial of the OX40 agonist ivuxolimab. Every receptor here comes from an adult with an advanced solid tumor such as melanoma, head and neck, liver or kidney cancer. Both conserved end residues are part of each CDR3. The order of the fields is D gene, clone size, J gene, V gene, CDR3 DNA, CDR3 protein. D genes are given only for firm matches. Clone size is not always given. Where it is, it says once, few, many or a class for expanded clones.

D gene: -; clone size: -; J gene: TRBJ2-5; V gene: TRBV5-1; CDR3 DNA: TGCGCTAGCAGCTTGGTTGTGGGGTCGGAGGAGACCCAGTACTTC; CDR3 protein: CASSLVVGSEETQYF
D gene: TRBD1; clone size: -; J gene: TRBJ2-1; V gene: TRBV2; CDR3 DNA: TGTGCCAGCAGGGACAGGGGATGGAATGAGCAGTTCTTC; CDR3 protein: CASRDRGWNEQFF
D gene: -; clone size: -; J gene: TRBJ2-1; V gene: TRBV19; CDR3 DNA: TGTGCCAGTAGTATAGTCGGCAGCGAGCAGTTCTTC; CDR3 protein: CASSIVGSEQFF
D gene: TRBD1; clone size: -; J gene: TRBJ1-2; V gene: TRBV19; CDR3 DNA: TGTGCCAGTAGACAGGGGTTGAACTATGGCTACACCTTC; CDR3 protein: CASRQGLNYGYTF
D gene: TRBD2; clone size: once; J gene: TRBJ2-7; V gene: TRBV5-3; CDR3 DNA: TGTGCCAGAAGCTTGGAGGAGGGTAGCGGGAGATACGAGCAGTACTTC; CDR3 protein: CARSLEEGSGRYEQYF
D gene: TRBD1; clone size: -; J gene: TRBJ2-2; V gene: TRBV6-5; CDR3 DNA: TGTGCCAGCAGTTATAGGACAGGGCCAAACACCGGGGAGCTGTTTTTT; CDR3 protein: CASSYRTGPNTGELFF
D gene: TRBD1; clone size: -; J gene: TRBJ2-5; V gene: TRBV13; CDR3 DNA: TGTGCCAGCAGCGCGACAGGGGAAGAGACCCAGTACTTC; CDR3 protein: CASSATGEETQYF
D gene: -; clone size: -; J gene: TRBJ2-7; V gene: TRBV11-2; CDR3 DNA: TGTGCCAGCAGCTTAGGCCAGGACTACGAGCAGTACTTC; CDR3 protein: CASSLGQDYEQYF
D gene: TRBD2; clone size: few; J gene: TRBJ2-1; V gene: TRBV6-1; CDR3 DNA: TGTGCCAGCAGTGAAAGTAGCGGGGGGGCCCTTGAGCAGTTCTTC; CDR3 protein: CASSESSGGALEQFF
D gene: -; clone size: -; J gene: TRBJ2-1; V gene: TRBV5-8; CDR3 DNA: TGTGCCAGCAGCTTGGACAGTCGCCGGCAGTTCTTC; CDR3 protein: CASSLDSRRQFF
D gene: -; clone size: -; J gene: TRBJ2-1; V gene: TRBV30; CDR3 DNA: TGTGCCTGGAGTGCGGGCTTCAGCTCCTACAATGAGCAGTTCTTC; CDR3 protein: CAWSAGFSSYNEQFF
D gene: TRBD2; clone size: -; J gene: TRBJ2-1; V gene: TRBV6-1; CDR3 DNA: TGTGCCAGCAGTTTCGTAGCGGGGGAGCAGTTCTTC; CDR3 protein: CASSFVAGEQFF
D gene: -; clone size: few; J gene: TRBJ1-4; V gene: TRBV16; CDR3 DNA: TGTGCCAGCAGCCCCGATTTCCCGAGGACGTATTATGAAAAACTGTTTTTT; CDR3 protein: CASSPDFPRTYYEKLFF
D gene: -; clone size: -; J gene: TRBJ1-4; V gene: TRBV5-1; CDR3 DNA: TGCGCCAGCCCTGGGGTGGGGGCTGCTAATGAAAAACTGTTTTTT; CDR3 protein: CASPGVGAANEKLFF
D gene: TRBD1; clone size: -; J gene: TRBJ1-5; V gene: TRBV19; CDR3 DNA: TGTGCCAGTAGTGGGGGACAGGGACATCAGCCCCAGCATTTT; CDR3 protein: CASSGGQGHQPQHF
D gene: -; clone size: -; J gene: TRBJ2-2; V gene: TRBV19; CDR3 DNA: TGTGCCAGTTGGGGGGAAAAAGGCACCGGGGAGCTGTTTTTT; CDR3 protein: CASWGEKGTGELFF
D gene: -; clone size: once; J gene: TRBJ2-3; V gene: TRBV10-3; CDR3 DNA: TGTGCCATCAGTGAACAGGTAACGGGAGATACGCAGTATTTT; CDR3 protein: CAISEQVTGDTQYF
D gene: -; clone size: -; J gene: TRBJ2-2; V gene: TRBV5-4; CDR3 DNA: TGTGCCAGCAGCTTAAACACCGGGGAGCTGTTTTTT; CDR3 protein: CASSLNTGELFF
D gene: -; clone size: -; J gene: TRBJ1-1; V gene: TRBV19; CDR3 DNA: TGTGCCAGTAGTATAGGTTTCCGAGAAGCTTTCTTT; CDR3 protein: CASSIGFREAFF
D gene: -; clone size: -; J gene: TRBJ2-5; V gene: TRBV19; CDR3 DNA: TGTGCCAGTAGTACTACAGGGTCGGGGCGAGAGACCCAGTACTTC; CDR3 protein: CASSTTGSGRETQYF
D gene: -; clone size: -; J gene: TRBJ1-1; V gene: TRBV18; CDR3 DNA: TGTGCCAGCTCACTAGATGACGGAAACACTGAAGCTTTCTTT; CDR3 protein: CASSLDDGNTEAFF
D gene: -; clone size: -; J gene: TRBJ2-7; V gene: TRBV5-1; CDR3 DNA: TGCGCCAGCAGCTTGTTCCCTAGCAGCGCCTACGAGCAGTACTTC; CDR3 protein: CASSLFPSSAYEQYF
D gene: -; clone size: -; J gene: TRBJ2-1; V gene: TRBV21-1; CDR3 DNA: TGTGCCAGCAGCAAAGGAGACAGGAATCAATGCAATGAGCAGTTCTTC; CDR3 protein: CASSKGDRNQCNEQFF
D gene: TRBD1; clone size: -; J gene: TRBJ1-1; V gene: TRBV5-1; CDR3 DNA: TGCGCCAGCAGCTGGGACAGGGCCGTGAACACTGAAGCTTTCTTT; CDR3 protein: CASSWDRAVNTEAFF
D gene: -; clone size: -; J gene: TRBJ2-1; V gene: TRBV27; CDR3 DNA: TGTGCCAGCAGTTCCTTTGCGGGGGGACAGTGGTTCTTC; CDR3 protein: CASSSFAGGQWFF
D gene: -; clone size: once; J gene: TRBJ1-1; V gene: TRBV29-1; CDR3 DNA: TGCAGCGTTGAAGGACTGAGCGAGGGGGGGACCACTGAAGCTTTCTTT; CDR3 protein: CSVEGLSEGGTTEAFF
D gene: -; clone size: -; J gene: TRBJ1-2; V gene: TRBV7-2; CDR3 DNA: TGTGCCAGCAGCCCTGGGACGCAAGTCTATGGCTACACCTTC; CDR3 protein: CASSPGTQVYGYTF
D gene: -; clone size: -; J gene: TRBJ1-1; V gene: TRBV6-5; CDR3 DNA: TGTGCCAGCAGTAGGCCGCAGGGTACGAACACTGAAGCTTTCTTT; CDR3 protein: CASSRPQGTNTEAFF
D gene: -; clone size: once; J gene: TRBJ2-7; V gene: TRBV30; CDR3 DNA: TGTGCCTGGAGTGGGGCCCGTATAATCGGGGAAACCTACGAGCAGTACTTC; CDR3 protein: CAWSGARIIGETYEQYF
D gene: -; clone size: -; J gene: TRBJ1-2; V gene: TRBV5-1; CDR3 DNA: TGCGCCAGCAGCTTTCAGCCCTCTCTCTATGGCTACACCTTC; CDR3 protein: CASSFQPSLYGYTF
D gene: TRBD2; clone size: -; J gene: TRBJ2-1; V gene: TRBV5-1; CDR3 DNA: TGCGCCAGCAGCCAAAATGGACTAGCTTTCAACAATGAGCAGTTCTTC; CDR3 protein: CASSQNGLAFNNEQFF
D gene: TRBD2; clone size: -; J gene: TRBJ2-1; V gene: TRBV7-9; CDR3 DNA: TGTGCCAGCAGCTTAGGTGGACTAGCGGGCCCGAGCTCCTACAATGAGCAGTTCTTC; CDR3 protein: CASSLGGLAGPSSYNEQFF